A single sample gave rise to the 30 T cell receptor beta chains below, sequenced in a study of blood T cell repertoires in COVID-19 (dated by TCRdb to the early 2020s). Libraries were prepared through the immunoSEQ multiplex PCR assay. TCRdb carries this immuneACCESS record with in-frame sequences only. Its versions omit some clonotypes, under half of them owing to an unresolved V gene in the studies checked, with the rest unexplained. In this sample the table shows about 480,000 clones, roughly nine tenths of which occur a single time. The top ten hold roughly 1% of the sample. The sequencing sample was made of peripheral blood. The source is a man younger than 35 with COVID-19, enrolled during active disease.

V usage is TRBV28 and J usage is TRBJ2-6; 11 nucleotides align to TRBD1. This CDR3 region has 18 residues. Germline V gives CDR1 MDHEN, CDR2 SYDVKM. J was trimmed by 3 bases and V by 5 bases; bases with no gene match: 9. The DNA for the CDR3 is TGTGCCAGCAGTAAAGGACAGGGGGCTAGCTTTGGGGCCAACGTCCTGACTTTC. Its translation: CASSKGQGASFGANVLTF.

The sample holds a few counts of this clone. The V gene is TRBV12-3 or TRBV12-4, the J gene TRBJ1-3, with unresolved D. CDR3 length: 11 amino acids. The V end lost 8 bases, the J end lost 4 bases, and 6 bases lay between the germline ends. This chain's CDR3 is CASSIGNTIYF. The CDR3 DNA reads as TGTGCCAGCTCCATCGGAAACACCATATATTTT.

This clone was seen a few times. Other DNA sequences from this sample encode an identical CDR3 as well. V and J are TRBV27 and TRBJ2-1; 11 nucleotides agree with TRBD2. The V and J ends lost 3 bases and 4 bases, in that order; junction bases with no gene match: 2. CDR1 and CDR2 from the germline V gene are MNHEY and SMNVEV (reference sequence). This CDR3 is 15 amino acids long. Here the CDR3 reads CASSFGTSGYNEQFF. CDR3 bases: TGTGCCAGCAGTTTCGGGACTAGCGGATACAATGAGCAGTTCTTC.

The V and J genes are TRBV4-1 and TRBJ1-3; 9 bases are a match to TRBD1. Germline CDR1 reads MGHRA; CDR2 reads YSYEKL. The CDR3 totals 14 residues. With 5 bases clipped from V and 7 bases from J, the junction kept 6 bases outside the gene matches. The CDR3: CASSTPGQGNTIYF. In DNA, the CDR3 is TGCGCCAGCAGCACTCCGGGACAGGGTAACACCATATATTTT.

The genes are TRBV19 and TRBJ2-2; 7 bases fit TRBD2. The CDR3 sequence is 16 residues long. Germline CDR1 LNHDA, CDR2 SQIVND (reference sequence). With 7 bases clipped from V and 5 bases from J, the junction kept 13 bases outside the gene matches. CDR3 sequence reads: CASTPLGAGKTGELFF. The CDR3 DNA reads TGTGCCAGTACACCTTTAGGAGCGGGGAAGACCGGGGAGCTGTTTTTT.

The chain has TRBV10-1 and TRBJ1-2, with D unresolved. In germline, CDR1 is WNHNN, CDR2 SYGVQD (reference sequence). This CDR3 is 13 amino acids long. V was trimmed by 3 bases and J by 1 base, leaving 6 bases between them. This CDR3 is CASSDYSNYGYTF. CDR3 DNA: TGCGCCAGCAGTGATTACAGTAACTATGGCTACACCTTC.

This sequence joins TRBV9 and TRBJ1-1, with D unclear. CDR3 length: 13 amino acids. Germline assignment: CDR1 SGDLS and CDR2 YYNGEE. V lost 6 bases and J lost 2, with 11 bases in between. The CDR3 is CASTRSGNTEAFF. Written as DNA, the CDR3 is TGTGCCAGCACACGATCGGGAAACACTGAAGCTTTCTTT.

This clone showed up just once. The genes are TRBV7-9 and TRBJ2-1; 8 bases are shared with TRBD2. Germline trimming cut 3 bases from V and 10 bases from J; bases unmatched to any gene: 11. CDR3 size: 15 residues. CDR1 SEHNR and CDR2 FQNEAQ come from the germline V gene (reference sequence). CDR3 DNA sequence: TGTGCCAGCAGCTTTACTAGCGGAGCCTCTAAGGAGCAGTTCTTC. Translated: CASSFTSGASKEQFF.

The chain employs TRBV19 and TRBJ1-2, with D possibly TRBD1 on 6 matching bases. This CDR3 has 14 amino acids. V was cut by 0 bases and J by 2 bases, with 7 bases left in between. Germline assignment: CDR1 LNHDA and CDR2 SQIVND (reference sequence). DNA of the CDR3: TGTGCCAGTAGTATAGATGACAGGAACTATGGCTACACCTTC. Translated: CASSIDDRNYGYTF.

The chain couples TRBV29-1 to TRBJ2-3, with a possible D match to TRBD1 (5 bases). The germline V gene has CDR1 SQVTM and CDR2 ANQGSEA. The CDR3 sequence is 13 residues long. V lost 6 bases and J lost 3, with 13 bases in between. CDR3 in DNA: TGCAGCGTACCCGGACACCCGACAGATACGCAGTATTTT. Translated: CSVPGHPTDTQYF.

V is TRBV11-2 and J is TRBJ2-3, with D unclear. This CDR3 region has 14 residues. Germline loops: CDR1 SGHAT, CDR2 FQNNGV. V was trimmed by 5 bases and J by 0 bases, leaving 9 bases between them. The CDR3 sequence is CASSHPTSTDTQYF. CDR3 in DNA: TGTGCCAGCAGCCACCCTACTAGCACAGATACGCAGTATTTT.

The chain uses TRBV10-1 and TRBJ1-5; tentative D call: TRBD1 (6 bases). CDR1 and CDR2 from the germline V gene are WNHNN and SYGVQD (reference sequence). The CDR3 extends over 14 amino acids. The V end lost 4 bases, the J end lost 4 bases, and 11 bases lay between the germline ends. The CDR3 DNA sequence: TGCGCCAGCAGTGGGACAGAGTTAAATCAGCCCCAGCATTTT. Translating gives CASSGTELNQPQHF.

The J gene is TRBJ2-2, the V gene TRBV11-2; a weak D match, TRBD1 (5 bases). In germline, CDR1 is SGHAT, CDR2 FQNNGV. This CDR3 is built from 15 residues. V lost 1 base, J lost 5 bases, and 11 bases lay in between. The CDR3 DNA reads TGTGCCAGCAGCTTAGCTCAGGGTGAAACCGGGGAGCTGTTTTTT. Protein product: CASSLAQGETGELFF.

V usage is TRBV7-8 and J usage is TRBJ2-2; the match to TRBD1 covers 9 bases. The CDR3 spans 15 residues. Germline V gene sequence: CDR1 SGHVS, CDR2 FQNEAQ. V was clipped by 6 bases and J by 3 bases; unmatched bases: 5. In DNA, the CDR3 is TGTGCCAGCAGAACCGGGACAGGGCACACCGGGGAGCTGTTTTTT. Protein sequence: CASRTGTGHTGELFF.

The chain links TRBV5-6 to TRBJ2-3; 8 nucleotides align to TRBD1. The CDR3 runs 14 residues. The J segment lost 7 bases and the V segment lost 1 base, leaving 5 bases of the junction unmatched. Germline CDR1 and CDR2: SGHDT and YYEEEE. The CDR3 here is CASSLSGQGHTQYF. The CDR3 coding sequence is TGTGCCAGCAGCTTGTCTGGACAGGGCCATACGCAGTATTTT.

The rearrangement uses TRBV4-1 and TRBJ2-7; D perhaps matches TRBD1 (7 bases). This CDR3 has 19 amino acids. Germline CDR1 and CDR2: MGHRA and YSYEKL. With 2 bases removed from V and 4 bases from J, the gap between germline ends came to 27 bases. In nucleotides, the CDR3 is TGCGCCAGCAGCCAACTGCCCACCAGGGGGGCTGGGGCTACGTACGAGCAGTACTTC. Translation gives CASSQLPTRGAGATYEQYF.

The chain carries TRBV5-1 and TRBJ1-6, with 7 nucleotides matching TRBD1. Losses at the gene ends were 4 bases for V and 7 bases for J; bases not matched to a gene: 8. The germline CDR1 and CDR2 sequences are SGHRS and YFSETQ. CDR3 length equals 15 residues. In nucleotides, the CDR3 is TGCGCCAGCAGCCCGCCCGACAGGGCCAATTCACCCCTCCACTTT. Translation: CASSPPDRANSPLHF.

V is TRBV6-5 and J is TRBJ2-3; 7 nucleotides line up with TRBD1. J lost 3 bases, V lost 6 bases, and 6 bases had no gene match. Germline assignment: CDR1 MNHEY and CDR2 SVGAGI. This CDR3 is built from 14 residues. As DNA, the CDR3 is TGTGCCAGCAGGTTAGGGACAGTTACAGATACGCAGTATTTT. Encoded protein: CASRLGTVTDTQYF.

J is TRBJ2-3 and V is TRBV10-1; unclear D gene. Germline V CDR1 and CDR2: WNHNN, SYGVQD (reference sequence). The CDR3 has 14 amino acids. V shed 2 bases and J shed 2 bases, with 8 bases lying between them. CDR3 bases: TGCGCCAGCAGTGAGGGCAGGAACACAGATACGCAGTATTTT. The encoded protein is CASSEGRNTDTQYF.

This chain uses TRBV5-4 with TRBJ2-7; D remains unclear. Germline CDR1 reads SGHNT; CDR2 reads YYREEE (reference sequence). The CDR3 sequence is 12 residues long. V was pared by 3 bases and J by 4 bases, with 8 bases between. The CDR3 nucleotides read TGTGCCAGCAGCTCAGACACGTACGAGCAGTACTTC. Protein: CASSSDTYEQYF.

The chain is built from TRBV6-5 and TRBJ2-7, with D perhaps matching TRBD2 (7 bases). Between the trimmed V and J ends, which lost 5 bases and 4 bases, there was a span of 18 bases. The CDR3 covers 15 residues. Germline loops: CDR1 MNHEY, CDR2 SVGAGI. The CDR3 DNA sequence: TGTGCCAGCAGTCTAGGGAGGGGGGGATATTACGAGCAGTACTTC. Translating gives CASSLGRGGYYEQYF.

This clone was observed once. The chain combines TRBV2 with TRBJ2-1; 7 bases line up with TRBD1. Per the germline V gene, CDR1 is SNHLY and CDR2 is FYNNEI. Unmatched junction bases numbered 3, after V lost 1 base and J lost 3 bases. This CDR3 is built from 15 residues. CDR3 sequence: CASSEGGTVYNEQFF. The CDR3 nucleotides read TGTGCCAGCAGTGAAGGGGGGACAGTCTACAATGAGCAGTTCTTC.

The chain recombines TRBV2 with TRBJ1-6; possible D gene TRBD1, 6 bases. Trimming took off 2 bases at V and 7 bases at J, with 12 bases between the two ends. The CDR3 totals 15 residues. Germline values: CDR1 SNHLY, CDR2 FYNNEI. Here the CDR3 DNA reads TGTGCCAGCAGTGAATTGACAGGCGCAAATTCACCCCTCCACTTT. Encoded protein: CASSELTGANSPLHF.

This chain joins TRBV11-3 and TRBJ2-3; tentatively, D is TRBD2 (6 bases). Germline values: CDR1 SGHNT, CDR2 YENEEA. The CDR3 runs to 11 residues. V was pared by 5 bases and J by 15 bases, with 15 bases between. The CDR3 loop is CASSRLRGLYF. CDR3 nucleotides: TGTGCCAGCAGCAGACTCCGGGGACTTTATTTT.

The chain has TRBV19 and TRBJ1-1, with D possibly TRBD1 on 6 matching bases. Trimming pared 4 bases from V and 9 bases from J, leaving 18 bases between. The CDR3 length is 14 residues. Germline-derived CDR1 and CDR2 are LNHDA and SQIVND (reference sequence). This CDR3 reads CASSNQRDMGKAFF. The CDR3 DNA reads TGTGCCAGTAGTAACCAACGGGACATGGGTAAAGCTTTCTTT.

The chain links TRBV24-1 to TRBJ2-3; possible D gene TRBD1, 6 bases. V lost 3 bases and J 0 bases, leaving 12 bases between the germline ends. The CDR3 consists of 16 residues. Germline-derived CDR1 and CDR2 are KGHDR and SFDVKD. CDR3 DNA: TGTGCCACCAGTGATGGACAGTCTTCTAGCACAGATACGCAGTATTTT. Translation: CATSDGQSSSTDTQYF.

The V and J genes are TRBV29-1 and TRBJ2-2, with 7 bases that match TRBD1. This CDR3 has 15 amino acids. The junction had 6 bases not matched to a gene; V was cut back by 0 bases and J by 5 bases. Germline values: CDR1 SQVTM, CDR2 ANQGSEA. The CDR3 loop is CSVEDLGQPTGELFF. The DNA of the CDR3 is TGCAGCGTTGAAGATCTGGGACAGCCGACCGGGGAGCTGTTTTTT.

The chain combines TRBV19 with TRBJ2-7, with 7 bases lining up with TRBD2. CDR3 length: 14 amino acids. V trimming: 7 bases; J trimming: 5 bases; junction bases outside the gene matches: 11. Germline V gene lookup returns CDR1 LNHDA and CDR2 SQIVND (reference sequence). CDR3 sequence: CASNVGTKHDEQYF. CDR3 DNA sequence: TGTGCCAGTAACGTCGGGACTAAACATGACGAGCAGTACTTC.

The chain couples TRBV7-3 to TRBJ2-1; the match to TRBD2 covers 7 bases. Per the germline V gene, CDR1 is SGHTA and CDR2 is FQGTGA. J was trimmed by 9 bases and V by 5 bases; bases with no gene match: 13. The CDR3 loop spans 15 amino acids. CDR3 amino acids: CASSPTSGGTGEQFF. CDR3 bases: TGTGCCAGCAGCCCTACTTCGGGAGGAACCGGTGAGCAGTTCTTC.

The chain couples TRBV28 to TRBJ2-2; D gene uncertain. The CDR3 runs to 14 residues. The germline V gene encodes CDR1 MDHEN and CDR2 SYDVKM. V was shortened by 3 bases and J by 2 bases, with 7 bases between the two germline ends. CDR3 sequence reads: CASSFGRNTGELFF. DNA for the CDR3: TGTGCCAGCAGTTTTGGCCGCAACACCGGGGAGCTGTTTTTT.